The 2 T cell receptor beta chains below were found in one sample sequenced in a study of T cells after yellow fever vaccination. TCRdb recomputed calls from the 5' RACE reads with MiXCR, one row per CDR3 protein. The sample shows around 160,000 distinct CDR3 sequences, 6.5% to 8.5% of them seen only once. The sample consisted of CD4+ T cells sorted from PBMCs, taken 5 days after the first yellow fever vaccination. These TCRs come from a man aged 18-30 years who received the YFV17D yellow fever vaccine.

This clonotype occurred many times. The J gene is TRBJ2-2, the V gene TRBV10-3; D might be TRBD1 (6 bases). There are 13 residues in the CDR3. V was shortened by 5 bases and J by 5 bases, with 9 bases between the two germline ends. CDR1 is ENHRY, CDR2 SYGVKD, per germline. The CDR3 DNA sequence: TGTGCCATCAGTCCCGACAGGACCGGGGAGCTGTTTTTT. Translating gives CAISPDRTGELFF.

The chain uses TRBV4-1 and TRBJ2-2, with a possible D match to TRBD1 (6 bases). The germline V gene has CDR1 MGHRA and CDR2 YSYEKL. The CDR3 contains 15 residues. The ends were cut back, 4 bases at V and 1 base at J, with 10 bases in the middle. DNA of the CDR3: TGCGCCAGCAGCCCGACAGGTCTGAACACCGGGGAGCTGTTTTTT. This encodes CASSPTGLNTGELFF.